This T cell receptor beta chain is from a study of T cells after posttransplantation cyclophosphamide. Study results and limitations: After PTCy, TRB diversity resembled that of CNI/methotrexate controls.

The assay was immunoSEQ multiplex PCR, and TCRdb's table has in-frame clones only and misses some. The sample shows about 3,200 clones, no singletons; the ten largest hold 13%. This CDR3 contains 15 residues. V was clipped by 1 base and J by 4 bases, with 10 bases between them. Germline values: CDR1 LNHNV, CDR2 YYDKDF (reference sequence). As to this clone: Its antigen is currently unknown.

A marrow graft followed busulfan-fludarabine conditioning, with cyclophosphamide on days +3 and +4. This sample comprised PBMCs, obtained after allogeneic stem cell transplant with posttransplant cyclophosphamide. The chain carries TRBV15 and TRBJ1-4, with TRBD1 as a possible D gene (5 bases). The clonotype originates from a female patient over 55 who received an allogeneic stem cell transplant from a related donor and was CMV-positive. Some T cells may be the graft donor's. The CDR3 DNA reads as TGTGCCACCAGCAGAGCGGGGGTCGTTAATGAAAAACTGTTTTTT. It codes for CATSRAGVVNEKLFF.